This TCR beta chain was profiled in a study of T cells in Graves' hyperthyroidism and ophthalmopathy. Germline V gives CDR1 SGDLS, CDR2 YYNGEE. V was shortened by 0 bases and J by 1 base, with 8 bases between the two germline ends. The CDR3 is made up of 14 amino acids. This clonotype was recorded at least ten times. Its target is unknown. The study's findings and limits: Blood held most thyroid clonotypes expanded above 0.001 frequency.

There were TCR beta CDR3 regions amplified from RNA transcripts. HTBI primers were employed in a first-round RT-PCR of the TCR CDR3. A single record per CDR3 protein comes from TCRdb applying MiXCR to the multiplex PCR reads. The profile shows around 800,000 distinct CDR3 sequences, approximately 40% of them singletons. Graves' hyperthyroidism was deemed stable given no ophthalmopathy progression within 18 months. Participants, patients aged 18 to 65, had newly diagnosed hyperthyroidism with a duration under 2 months. Exclusion followed for patients with uncontrolled infection, other autoimmune disease, pregnancy or lactation.

This chain links TRBV9 with TRBJ2-7; D remains ambiguous. Source material: blood. This TCR came from a man in his late teens or twenties with Graves' hyperthyroidism. The CDR3 DNA sequence: TGTGCCAGCAGCGTAGCGCAGGCATCCTACGAGCAGTACTTC. Residues: CASSVAQASYEQYF.